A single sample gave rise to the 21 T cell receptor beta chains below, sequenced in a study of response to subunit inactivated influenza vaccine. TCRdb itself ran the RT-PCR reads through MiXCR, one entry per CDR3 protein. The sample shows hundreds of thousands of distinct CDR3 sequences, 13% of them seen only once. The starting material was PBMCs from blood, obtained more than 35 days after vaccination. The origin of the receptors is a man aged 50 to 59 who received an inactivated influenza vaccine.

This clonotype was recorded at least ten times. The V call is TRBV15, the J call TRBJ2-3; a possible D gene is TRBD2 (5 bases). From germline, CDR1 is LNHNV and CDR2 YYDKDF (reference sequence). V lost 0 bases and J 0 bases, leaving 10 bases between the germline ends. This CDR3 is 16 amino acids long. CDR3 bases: TGTGCCACCAGCAGAGACCCCGGGAAGAGCACAGATACGCAGTATTTT. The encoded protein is CATSRDPGKSTDTQYF.

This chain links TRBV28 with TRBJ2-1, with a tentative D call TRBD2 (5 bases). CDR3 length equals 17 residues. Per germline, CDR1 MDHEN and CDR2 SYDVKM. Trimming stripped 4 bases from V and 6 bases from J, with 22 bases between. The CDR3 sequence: CASSSLLGVLGINEQFF. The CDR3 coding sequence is TGTGCCAGCAGTTCTCTTCTCGGGGTCTTAGGGATCAATGAGCAGTTCTTC.

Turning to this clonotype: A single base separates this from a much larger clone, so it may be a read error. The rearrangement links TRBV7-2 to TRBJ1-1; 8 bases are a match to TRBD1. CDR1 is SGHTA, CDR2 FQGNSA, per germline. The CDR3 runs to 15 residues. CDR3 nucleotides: TGTGCCAGCAGCTTTACCATGCCCGGGACAGGTGAAGCTATCTTT. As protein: CASSFTMPGTGEAIF. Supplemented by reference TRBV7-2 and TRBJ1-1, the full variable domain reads GAGVSQSPSNKVTEKGKDVELRCDPISGHTALYWYRQSLGQGLEFLIYFQGNSAPDKSGLPSDRFSAERTGGSVSTLTIQRTQQEDSAVYLCASSFTMPGTGEAIFGQGTRLTVV.

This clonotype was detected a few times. In DNA, the CDR3 is TGTGCCAGCAGCATACAGGGGGGAGAAAGGAATTCACCCCTCCACTTT. This sequence encodes CASSIQGGERNSPLHF. The chain links TRBV12-3 or TRBV12-4 to TRBJ1-6; TRBD1 aligns across 8 bases. With V trimmed by 6 bases and J by 7 bases, 11 bases remained unmatched. This CDR3 is 16 amino acids long.

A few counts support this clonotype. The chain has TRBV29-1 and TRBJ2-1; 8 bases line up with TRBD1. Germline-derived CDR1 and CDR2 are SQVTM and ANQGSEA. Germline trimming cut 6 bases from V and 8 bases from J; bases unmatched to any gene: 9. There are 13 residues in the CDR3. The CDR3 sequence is CSVRQGSGYEQFF. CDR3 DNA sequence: TGCAGCGTCCGACAGGGGTCAGGATATGAGCAGTTCTTC.

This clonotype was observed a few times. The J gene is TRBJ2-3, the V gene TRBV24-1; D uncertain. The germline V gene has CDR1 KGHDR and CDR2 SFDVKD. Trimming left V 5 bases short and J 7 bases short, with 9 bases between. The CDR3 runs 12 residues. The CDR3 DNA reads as TGTGCCACCAGTGGGGATACACATACGCAGTATTTT. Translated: CATSGDTHTQYF.

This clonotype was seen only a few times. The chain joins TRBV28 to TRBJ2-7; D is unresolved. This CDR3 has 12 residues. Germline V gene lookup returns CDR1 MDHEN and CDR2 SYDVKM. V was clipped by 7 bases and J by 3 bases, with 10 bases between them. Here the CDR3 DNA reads TGTGCCAGCATGAGTCAGCGCTACGAGCAGTACTTC. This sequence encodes CASMSQRYEQYF.

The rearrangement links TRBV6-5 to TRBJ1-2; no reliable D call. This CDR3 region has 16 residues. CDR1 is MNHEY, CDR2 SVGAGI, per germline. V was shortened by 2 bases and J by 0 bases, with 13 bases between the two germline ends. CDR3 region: CASSYGFGTSNYGYTF. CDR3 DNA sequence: TGTGCCAGCAGTTACGGCTTCGGCACGTCTAACTATGGCTACACCTTC.

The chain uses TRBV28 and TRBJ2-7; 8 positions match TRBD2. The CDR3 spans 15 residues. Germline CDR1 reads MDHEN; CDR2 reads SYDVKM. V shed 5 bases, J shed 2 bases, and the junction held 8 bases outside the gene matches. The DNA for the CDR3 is TGTGCCAGCAGTCCCTGGGGTAGCGGGACCTACGAGCAGTACTTC. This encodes CASSPWGSGTYEQYF.

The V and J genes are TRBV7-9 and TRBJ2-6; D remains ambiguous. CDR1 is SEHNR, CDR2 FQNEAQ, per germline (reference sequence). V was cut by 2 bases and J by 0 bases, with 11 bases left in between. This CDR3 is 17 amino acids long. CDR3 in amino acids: CASSLWAAISGANVLTF. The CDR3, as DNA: TGTGCCAGCAGCTTATGGGCGGCGATCTCTGGGGCCAACGTCCTGACTTTC.

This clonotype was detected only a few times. CDR3 nucleotides: TGTGCCAGCAGCCAAGCCAGCCTTAGCGGGATTCACACCGGGGAGCTGTTTTTT. Residues: CASSQASLSGIHTGELFF. The V gene is TRBV3-1, the J gene TRBJ2-2; 8 positions match TRBD2. There are 18 residues in the CDR3. Germline V CDR1 and CDR2: LGHDT, YNNKEL (reference sequence). Trimming took 1 base from V and 3 from J; bases not matched to a gene: 10. The entire variable domain, with the rest obtained from reference TRBV3-1 and TRBJ2-2, is as follows: DTAVSQTPKYLVTQMGNDKSIKCEQNLGHDTMYWYKQDSKKFLKIMFSYNNKELIINETVPNRFSPKSPDKAHLNLHINSLELGDSAVYFCASSQASLSGIHTGELFFGEGSRLTVL.

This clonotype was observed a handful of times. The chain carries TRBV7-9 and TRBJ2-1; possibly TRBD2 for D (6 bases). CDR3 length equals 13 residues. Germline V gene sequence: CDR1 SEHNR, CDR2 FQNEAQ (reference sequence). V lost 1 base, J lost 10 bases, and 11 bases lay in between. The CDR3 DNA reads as TGTGCCAGCAGCTTAGGGACTATACACGAGCAGTTCTTC. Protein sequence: CASSLGTIHEQFF.

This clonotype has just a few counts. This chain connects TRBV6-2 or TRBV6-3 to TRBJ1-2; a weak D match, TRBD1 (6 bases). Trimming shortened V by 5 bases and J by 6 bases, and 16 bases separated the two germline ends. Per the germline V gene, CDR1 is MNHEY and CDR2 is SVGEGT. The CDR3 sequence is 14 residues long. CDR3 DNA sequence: TGTGCCAGCAGTACGCGACAGGAACGAGATGGCTACACCTTC. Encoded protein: CASSTRQERDGYTF.

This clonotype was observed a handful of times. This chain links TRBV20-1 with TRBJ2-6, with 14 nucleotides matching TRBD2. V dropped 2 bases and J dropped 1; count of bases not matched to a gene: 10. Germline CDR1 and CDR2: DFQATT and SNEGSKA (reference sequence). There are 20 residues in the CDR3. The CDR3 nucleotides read TGCAGTGCTAGACCACGGACTAGCGGGGGGCCCTGGTCTGGGGCCAACGTCCTGACTTTC. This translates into CSARPRTSGGPWSGANVLTF.

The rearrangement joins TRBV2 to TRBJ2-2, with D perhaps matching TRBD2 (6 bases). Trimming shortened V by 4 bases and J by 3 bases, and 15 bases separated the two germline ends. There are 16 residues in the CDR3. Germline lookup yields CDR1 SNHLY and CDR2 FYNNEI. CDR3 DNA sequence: TGTGCCAGCAGTGGGCTTTCGGGAGTGGACACCGGGGAGCTGTTTTTT. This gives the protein CASSGLSGVDTGELFF.

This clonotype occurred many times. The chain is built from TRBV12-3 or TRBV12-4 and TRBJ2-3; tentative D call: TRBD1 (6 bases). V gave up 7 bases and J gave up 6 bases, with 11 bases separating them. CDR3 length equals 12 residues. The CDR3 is CASTLRGDTQYF. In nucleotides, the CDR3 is TGTGCCAGCACCCTGAGGGGGGATACGCAGTATTTT.

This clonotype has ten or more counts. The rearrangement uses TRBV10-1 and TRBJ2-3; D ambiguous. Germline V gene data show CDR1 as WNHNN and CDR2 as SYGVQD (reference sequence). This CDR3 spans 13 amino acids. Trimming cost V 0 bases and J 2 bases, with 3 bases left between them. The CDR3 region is CASSESYTDTQYF. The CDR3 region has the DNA TGCGCCAGCAGTGAGTCGTACACAGATACGCAGTATTTT.

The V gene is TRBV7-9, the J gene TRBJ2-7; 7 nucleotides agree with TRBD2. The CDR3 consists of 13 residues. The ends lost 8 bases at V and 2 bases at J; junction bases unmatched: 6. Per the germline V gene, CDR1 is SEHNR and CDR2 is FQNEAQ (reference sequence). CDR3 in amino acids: CASGRVAAYEQYF. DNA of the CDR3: TGTGCCAGCGGGAGGGTAGCGGCCTACGAGCAGTACTTC.

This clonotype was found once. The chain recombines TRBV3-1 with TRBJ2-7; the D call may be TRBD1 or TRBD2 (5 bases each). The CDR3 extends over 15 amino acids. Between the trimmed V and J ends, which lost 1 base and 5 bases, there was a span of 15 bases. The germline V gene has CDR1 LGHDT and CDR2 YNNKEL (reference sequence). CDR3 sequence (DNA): TGTGCCAGCAGCCAAGTCGGGGCAGGGCGCCACGAGCAGTACTTC. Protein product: CASSQVGAGRHEQYF.

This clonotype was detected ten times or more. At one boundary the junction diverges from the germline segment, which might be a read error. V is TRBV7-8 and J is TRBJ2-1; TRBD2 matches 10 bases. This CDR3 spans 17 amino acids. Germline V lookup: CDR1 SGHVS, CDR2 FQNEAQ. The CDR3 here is CASSPERGGISSNEQFF. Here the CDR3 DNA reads TGTGCCAGCAGCCCCGAGCGGGGGGGCATATCCTCCAATGAGCAGTTCTTC.

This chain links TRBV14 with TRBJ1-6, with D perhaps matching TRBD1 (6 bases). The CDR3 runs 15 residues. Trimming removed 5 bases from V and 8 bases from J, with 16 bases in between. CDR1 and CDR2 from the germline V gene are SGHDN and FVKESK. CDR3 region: CASSSQRDTYSPLHF. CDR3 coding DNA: TGTGCCAGCAGCTCTCAACGGGACACCTATTCACCCCTCCACTTT.